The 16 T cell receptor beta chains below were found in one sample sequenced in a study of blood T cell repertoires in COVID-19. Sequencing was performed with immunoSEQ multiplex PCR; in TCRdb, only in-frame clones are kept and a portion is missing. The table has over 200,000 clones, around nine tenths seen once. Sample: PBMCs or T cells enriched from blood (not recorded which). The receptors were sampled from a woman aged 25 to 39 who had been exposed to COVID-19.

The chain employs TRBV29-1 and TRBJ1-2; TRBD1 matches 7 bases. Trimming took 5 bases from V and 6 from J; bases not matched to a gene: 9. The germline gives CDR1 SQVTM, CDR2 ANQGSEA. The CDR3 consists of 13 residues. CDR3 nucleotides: TGCAGCGTTTCCGACAGGGTGGGAGATGGCTACACCTTC. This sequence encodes CSVSDRVGDGYTF.

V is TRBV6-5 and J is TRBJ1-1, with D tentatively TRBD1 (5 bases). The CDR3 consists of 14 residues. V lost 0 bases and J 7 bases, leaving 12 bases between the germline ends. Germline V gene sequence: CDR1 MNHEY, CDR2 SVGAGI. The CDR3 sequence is CASSYSGGNGEAFF. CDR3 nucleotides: TGTGCCAGCAGTTACTCGGGGGGTAATGGTGAAGCTTTCTTT.

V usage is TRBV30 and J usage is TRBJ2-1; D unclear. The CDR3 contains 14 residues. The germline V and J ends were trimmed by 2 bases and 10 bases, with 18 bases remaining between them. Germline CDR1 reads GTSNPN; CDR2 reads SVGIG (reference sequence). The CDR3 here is CAWSFLGVGLEQFF. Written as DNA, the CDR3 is TGTGCCTGGAGTTTTCTCGGAGTCGGCCTAGAGCAGTTCTTC.

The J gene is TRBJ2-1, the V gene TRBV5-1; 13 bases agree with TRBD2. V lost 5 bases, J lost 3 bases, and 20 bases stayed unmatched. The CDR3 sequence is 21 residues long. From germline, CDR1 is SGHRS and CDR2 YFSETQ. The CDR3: CASSSTLGLAGESGNYNEQFF. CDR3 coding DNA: TGCGCCAGCAGTAGCACGCTCGGACTAGCGGGAGAGTCGGGCAACTACAATGAGCAGTTCTTC.

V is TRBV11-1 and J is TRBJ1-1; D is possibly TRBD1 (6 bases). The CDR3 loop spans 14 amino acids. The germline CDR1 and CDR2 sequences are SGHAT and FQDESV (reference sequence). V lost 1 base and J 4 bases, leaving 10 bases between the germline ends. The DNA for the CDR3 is TGTGCCAGCAGCTTAGAGGTAGGGGGCACTGAAGCTTTCTTT. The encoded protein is CASSLEVGGTEAFF.

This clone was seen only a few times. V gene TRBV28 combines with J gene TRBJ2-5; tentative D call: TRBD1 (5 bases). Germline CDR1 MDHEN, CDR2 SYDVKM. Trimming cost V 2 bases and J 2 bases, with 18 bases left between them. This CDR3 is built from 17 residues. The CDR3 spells CASSLPRRVSPQETQYF. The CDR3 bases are TGTGCCAGCAGTTTACCCCGCAGGGTTTCACCACAAGAGACCCAGTACTTC.

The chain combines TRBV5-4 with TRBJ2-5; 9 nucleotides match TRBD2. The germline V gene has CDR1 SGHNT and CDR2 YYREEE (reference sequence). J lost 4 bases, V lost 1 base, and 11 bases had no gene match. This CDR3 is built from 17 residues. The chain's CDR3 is CASSLFGSGRRGETQYF. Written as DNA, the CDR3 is TGTGCCAGCAGCTTGTTTGGTAGCGGGAGAAGGGGAGAGACCCAGTACTTC.

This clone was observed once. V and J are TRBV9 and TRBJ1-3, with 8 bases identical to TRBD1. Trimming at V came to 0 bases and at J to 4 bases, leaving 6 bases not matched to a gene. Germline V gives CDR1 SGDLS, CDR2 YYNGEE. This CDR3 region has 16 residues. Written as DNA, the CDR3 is TGTGCCAGCAGCGTAGCTCAGGGGGCCTTGGGAAACACCATATATTTT. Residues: CASSVAQGALGNTIYF. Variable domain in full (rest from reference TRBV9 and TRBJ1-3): DSGVTQTPKHLITATGQRVTLRCSPRSGDLSVYWYQQSLDQGLQFLIQYYNGEERAKGNILERFSAQQFPDLHSELNLSSLELGDSALYFCASSVAQGALGNTIYFGEGSWLTVV.

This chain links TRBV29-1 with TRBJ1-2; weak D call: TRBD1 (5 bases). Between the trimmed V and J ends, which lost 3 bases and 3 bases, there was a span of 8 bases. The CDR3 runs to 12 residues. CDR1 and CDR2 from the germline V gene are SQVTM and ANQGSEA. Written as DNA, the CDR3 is TGCAGCGTTGACAGGGAGGACTATGGCTACACCTTC. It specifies CSVDREDYGYTF.

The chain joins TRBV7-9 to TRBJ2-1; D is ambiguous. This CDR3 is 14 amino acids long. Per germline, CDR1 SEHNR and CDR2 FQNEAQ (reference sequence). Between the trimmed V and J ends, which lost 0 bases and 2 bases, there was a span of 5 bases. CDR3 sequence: CASSLAPAYNEQFF. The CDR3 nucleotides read TGTGCCAGCAGCTTAGCGCCAGCCTACAATGAGCAGTTCTTC.

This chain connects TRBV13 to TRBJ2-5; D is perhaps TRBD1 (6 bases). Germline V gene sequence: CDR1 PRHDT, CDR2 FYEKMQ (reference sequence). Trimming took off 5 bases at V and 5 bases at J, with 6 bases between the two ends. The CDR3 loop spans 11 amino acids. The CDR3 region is CASSTGETQYF. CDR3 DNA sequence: TGTGCCAGCAGCACAGGGGAGACCCAGTACTTC.

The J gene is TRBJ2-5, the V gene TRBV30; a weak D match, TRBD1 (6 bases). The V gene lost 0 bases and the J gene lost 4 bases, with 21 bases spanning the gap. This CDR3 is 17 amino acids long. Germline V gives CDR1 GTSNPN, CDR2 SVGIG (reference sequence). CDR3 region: CAWSVIVPLGARETQYF. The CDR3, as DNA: TGTGCCTGGAGTGTAATAGTCCCCTTGGGGGCGCGAGAGACCCAGTACTTC.

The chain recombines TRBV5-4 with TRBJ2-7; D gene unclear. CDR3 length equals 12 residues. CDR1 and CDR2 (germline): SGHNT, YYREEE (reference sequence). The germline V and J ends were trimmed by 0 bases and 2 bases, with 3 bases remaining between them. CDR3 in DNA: TGTGCCAGCAGCTTGGACACCTACGAGCAGTACTTC. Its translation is CASSLDTYEQYF.

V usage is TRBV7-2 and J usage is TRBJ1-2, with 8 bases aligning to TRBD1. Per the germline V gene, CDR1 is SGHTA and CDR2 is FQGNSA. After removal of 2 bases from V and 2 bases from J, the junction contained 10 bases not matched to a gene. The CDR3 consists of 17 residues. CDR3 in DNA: TGTGCCAGCAGCTTACTCTTCAGGGGGCGCGGAAACTATGGCTACACCTTC. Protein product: CASSLLFRGRGNYGYTF.

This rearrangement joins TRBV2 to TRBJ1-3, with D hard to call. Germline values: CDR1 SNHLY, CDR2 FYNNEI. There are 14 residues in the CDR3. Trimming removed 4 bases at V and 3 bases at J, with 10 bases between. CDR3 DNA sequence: TGTGCCAGCAGTGGCGGATTTGGTGGAAACACCATATATTTT. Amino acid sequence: CASSGGFGGNTIYF.

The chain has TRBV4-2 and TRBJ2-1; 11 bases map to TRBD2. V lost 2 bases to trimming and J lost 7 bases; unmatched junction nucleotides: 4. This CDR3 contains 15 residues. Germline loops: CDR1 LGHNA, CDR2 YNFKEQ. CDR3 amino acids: CASSQLGLAVNEQFF. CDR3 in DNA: TGTGCCAGCAGCCAACTGGGACTAGCGGTAAATGAGCAGTTCTTC.